The rows below give T cell receptor beta chains drawn from one sample of a study of naive and memory T cell subsets. TCRdb re-analysed the UMI-ligation and nested PCR reads in MiXCR, keeping a single row per CDR3 protein. The sample comprises tens of thousands of distinct CDR3 sequences, 5.2% of which are singletons, and approximately 7.4% rests with the top ten. Sequenced input: blood. Every receptor here comes from an adult in good health. Both conserved end residues are part of each CDR3. The order of the fields is clone size, D gene, V gene, J gene, CDR3 DNA, CDR3 protein. The D gene is left open where the match is weak. The size field is filled for only some rows; it gives once, few, many or a size class.

>few|-|TRBV6-2/TRBV6-3|TRBJ2-1
TGTGCCAGCAGTTACCAGGGCAATGAGCAGTTCTTC
CASSYQGNEQFF
>many|TRBD2|TRBV10-3|TRBJ2-3
TGTGCCATCAGTGAGACGCTAGCGGGAGCAACAGATACGCAGTATTTT
CAISETLAGATDTQYF
>many|TRBD1|TRBV20-1|TRBJ2-7
TGCAGTGCTGGTCGACAGGGCCCCTACGAGCAGTACTTC
CSAGRQGPYEQYF
>many|TRBD2|TRBV29-1|TRBJ2-5
TGCAGCGCCACCTCTAGCGGTCAAGAGACCCAGTACTTC
CSATSSGQETQYF
>many|-|TRBV4-1|TRBJ2-3
TGCGCCAGCAGCCAAGCCGGCCTGGGGATTACAGATACGCAGTATTTT
CASSQAGLGITDTQYF
>many|-|TRBV6-6|TRBJ1-2
TGTGCCAGCAGGGAACCACTACCGGGACAATCCACCACCTTC
CASREPLPGQSTTF
>few|-|TRBV27|TRBJ1-1
TGTGCCAGCAGTCTCATTGCTCAGGGTACTGAAGCTTTCTTT
CASSLIAQGTEAFF
>-|-|TRBV6-4|TRBJ2-5
TGTGCCAGCAGTAAGAATTTGGGGGAGACCCAGTACTTC
CASSKNLGETQYF
>-|-|TRBV29-1|TRBJ2-7
TGCAGCGTGGGTACCTACGAGCAGTACTTC
CSVGTYEQYF
>-|TRBD1|TRBV7-2|TRBJ1-5
TGTGCCAGCAGCTCTTACTCCGGGACAGGGGGCTATCAGCCCCAGCATTTT
CASSSYSGTGGYQPQHF
>-|TRBD2|TRBV12-3/TRBV12-4|TRBJ2-3
TGTGCCAGCAGGGGCGGGAGGGCAGATACGCAGTATTTT
CASRGGRADTQYF
>many|-|TRBV5-5|TRBJ2-5
TGTGCCAGCAGCTTCCACAGGAGGGCCCAAGAGACCCAGTACTTC
CASSFHRRAQETQYF
>many|TRBD2|TRBV9|TRBJ2-2
TGTGCCAGCAGCCCCCGTATAGCGGGGGACCTCAACACCGGGGAGCTGTTTTTT
CASSPRIAGDLNTGELFF
>many|-|TRBV3-1|TRBJ1-4
TGTGCCAGCAGCCAAGATCCGGACGATGAAAAACTGTTTTTT
CASSQDPDDEKLFF
>many|-|TRBV6-5|TRBJ1-2
TGTGCCAGCAAGGGCATACTCTGGGACTATGGCTACACCTTC
CASKGILWDYGYTF